What follows describes a single TCR beta chain. Its specificity is unknown. MiXCR was run by TCRdb on the RT-PCR reads, yielding one entry per CDR3 protein. Altogether hundreds of thousands of distinct CDR3 sequences are present, about 25% being singletons, with the ten largest covering less than 2.5%. This entry belongs to a study of response to subunit inactivated influenza vaccine. Whole-study results and caveats: It was suggested by the authors that few new T cells are recruited by each seasonal influenza vaccination.

The sequence derives from a man aged 45 to 65 who received an inactivated influenza vaccine. The source material was CD4+ T cells sorted from PBMCs, sampled roughly 5 days after vaccination.

The CDR3 loop is CASSSSPGYGGQYF. Here the CDR3 DNA reads TGTGCCAGCAGCTCCAGTCCCGGCTACGGTGGGCAGTACTTC. The rearrangement links TRBV11-2 to TRBJ2-7; D gene unclear. V gave up 4 bases and J gave up 9 bases, with 19 bases separating them. Germline lookup yields CDR1 SGHAT and CDR2 FQNNGV. The CDR3 is 14 amino acids.